A single sample is the source of the 21 T cell receptor beta chains below, sequenced in a study of blood T cells in healthy people across ages. With a J-beta primer mix and a sample-barcoded 5' primer, a second PCR ran roughly 6 to 11 cycles. MiXCR, run by TCRdb on the 5' RACE reads, gives a single entry per CDR3 protein. The profile shows 1.5 million to 2 million distinct CDR3 sequences, approximately 28% of them singletons. Input material: blood. Every receptor here comes from a woman in her thirties in good health.

A note on this clonotype: Just one base apart from a much larger clone, this may be a read error. No conserved phenylalanine or tryptophan ends this CDR3, so it is likely a read error. V is TRBV12-3 or TRBV12-4 and J is TRBJ2-7; D unresolved. The V gene lost 10 bases and the J gene lost 1 base, with 14 bases spanning the gap. The CDR3 is made up of 13 amino acids. The CDR3 here is CATAVSPSYEQYS. As DNA, the CDR3 is TGTGCCACTGCAGTTTCTCCTTCCTACGAGCAGTACTCC.

Concerning this clonotype: One end of the junction varies from germline; a read error may be responsible. V usage is TRBV3-1 and J usage is TRBJ2-5; TRBD1 is a possible D gene (7 bases). In germline, CDR1 is LGHDT, CDR2 YNNKEL (reference sequence). The CDR3 totals 15 residues. The DNA for the CDR3 is TGTGTCAGCAGCCGAAACTTCAGGGGGGAAGAGACCCAGTACTTC. Translation: CVSSRNFRGEETQYF.

This clonotype was recorded at least ten times. The V gene is TRBV10-3, the J gene TRBJ2-5; no reliable D call. The CDR3 runs to 11 residues. The V end lost 4 bases, the J end lost 4 bases, and 4 bases lay between the germline ends. CDR1 and CDR2 from the germline V gene are ENHRY and SYGVKD. The CDR3 sequence is CAISVGETQYF. For the CDR3, the DNA is TGTGCCATCAGTGTCGGAGAGACCCAGTACTTC.

This clonotype was recorded many times. V is TRBV12-3 or TRBV12-4 and J is TRBJ2-5; D call uncertain. Trimming left V 5 bases short and J 4 bases short, with 14 bases between. The length of the CDR3 is 14 residues. CDR3 loop: CASSATSPSETQYF. The DNA for the CDR3 is TGTGCCAGCAGTGCGACCAGCCCGTCAGAGACCCAGTACTTC.

This clonotype was detected only a few times. The V call is TRBV2, the J call TRBJ1-1; tentatively, D is TRBD1 (5 bases). The V and J ends lost 8 bases and 0 bases respectively, with 13 bases between them. The V gene's germline CDR1 is SNHLY and CDR2 FYNNEI. The CDR3 is made up of 14 amino acids. CDR3 protein: CASALEGLNTEAFF. For the CDR3, the DNA is TGTGCCAGCGCCTTAGAGGGGCTGAACACTGAAGCTTTCTTT.

This clonotype was observed a few times. V and J are TRBV7-2 and TRBJ2-3; TRBD1 might be the D (6 bases). Germline V gene lookup returns CDR1 SGHTA and CDR2 FQGNSA. The CDR3 runs to 13 residues. With 4 bases removed from V and 9 bases from J, the gap between germline ends came to 14 bases. Here the CDR3 DNA reads TGTGCCAGCAGCTCGGACGACAGGCGGACGCAGTATTTT. Its translation: CASSSDDRRTQYF.

This rearrangement joins TRBV20-1 to TRBJ1-4; the match to TRBD1 covers 9 bases. J was trimmed by 14 bases and V by 0 bases; bases with no gene match: 10. The CDR3 consists of 14 residues. Germline CDR1 DFQATT, CDR2 SNEGSKA (reference sequence). The CDR3 region is CSARDLGQGMGLFF. The CDR3, as DNA: TGCAGTGCTAGAGATCTGGGACAGGGAATGGGGCTGTTTTTT.

The V gene is TRBV3-1, the J gene TRBJ2-5, with D hard to call. V was shortened by 2 bases and J by 5 bases, with 6 bases between the two germline ends. CDR1 is LGHDT and CDR2 is YNNKEL in the germline V gene (reference sequence). CDR3 length: 12 amino acids. CDR3 in DNA: TGTGCCAGCAGCCAAACGTTGGAGACCCAGTACTTC. It yields the protein CASSQTLETQYF.

On this clonotype itself: This may be a read error: a much more frequent sequence differs by one nucleotide. This chain joins TRBV6-1 and TRBJ1-2; D is ambiguous. Per germline, CDR1 MNHNS and CDR2 SASEGT. V was cut by 0 bases and J by 6 bases, with 2 bases left in between. The CDR3 totals 11 residues. In nucleotides, the CDR3 is TGTGCCAGCAGTGAAGCCCATGGCTACACCTTC. Translation: CASSEAHGYTF.

This clonotype was recorded at least ten times. The chain is built from TRBV6-5 and TRBJ2-1, with D unresolved. Germline assignment: CDR1 MNHEY and CDR2 SVGAGI. Trimming stripped 2 bases from V and 6 bases from J, with 8 bases between. The CDR3 is made up of 13 amino acids. The CDR3: CASSYGRSNEQFF. CDR3 nucleotide sequence: TGTGCCAGCAGTTACGGTCGGAGCAATGAGCAGTTCTTC.

This clonotype was detected a few times. A much more abundant neighbour one base away suggests this may be a read error. V and J are TRBV20-1 and TRBJ1-2, with D unclear. Germline CDR1 is DFQATT and CDR2 is SNEGSKA (reference sequence). The CDR3 runs 12 residues. This chain's CDR3 is CRAKQNNYGYTF. CDR3 sequence (DNA): TGCAGGGCTAAGCAGAATAACTATGGCTACACCTTC.

The sample holds a few counts of this clonotype. This chain links TRBV7-9 with TRBJ1-2, with 7 bases identical to TRBD1. The CDR3 runs 15 residues. Unmatched junction bases numbered 2, after V lost 1 base and J lost 0 bases. Germline assignment: CDR1 SEHNR and CDR2 FQNEAQ (reference sequence). For the CDR3, the DNA is TGTGCCAGCAGCTTAGGGGACAGACCTAACTATGGCTACACCTTC. Its protein is CASSLGDRPNYGYTF.

The gene calls are TRBV5-1 and TRBJ2-2; maybe TRBD2 (5 bases). Germline CDR1 is SGHRS and CDR2 is YFSETQ. V was cut by 0 bases and J by 4 bases, with 16 bases left in between. The CDR3 totals 17 residues. This CDR3 is CASSLDGIGVGTGELFF. The DNA for the CDR3 is TGCGCCAGCAGCTTGGATGGCATCGGGGTTGGCACCGGGGAGCTGTTTTTT. The full variable domain, rest sourced from reference TRBV5-1 and TRBJ2-2, is KAGVTQTPRYLIKTRGQQVTLSCSPISGHRSVSWYQQTPGQGLQFLFEYFSETQRNKGNFPGRFSGRQFSNSRSEMNVSTLELGDSALYLCASSLDGIGVGTGELFFGEGSRLTVL.

A remark on this clonotype: Just one base apart from a much larger clone, this may be a read error. This sequence joins TRBV29-1 and TRBJ2-7; the D call may be TRBD1 or TRBD2 (7 bases each). The CDR3 totals 13 residues. V was shortened by 4 bases and J by 6 bases, with 16 bases between the two germline ends. CDR1 and CDR2 (germline): SQVTM, ANQGSEA. The DNA for the CDR3 is TGCAGCGTTGGGGAGGGGGCCCCTTCCGAGCAGTACTTC. Translation: CSVGEGAPSEQYF.

The CDR3 DNA follows: TGCAGTGCTAGAGATAGTAGGGCTAGCGGGGGCAATGAGCAGTTCTTC. This encodes CSARDSRASGGNEQFF. The rearrangement joins TRBV20-1 to TRBJ2-1; 10 positions agree with TRBD2. In germline, CDR1 is DFQATT, CDR2 SNEGSKA (reference sequence). The V gene end was trimmed by 0 bases and the J gene end by 6 bases; junction bases not matched to a gene: 8. The CDR3 has 16 amino acids.

A few counts support this clonotype. A read error is possible here, since a much larger clone lies one base away. The chain has TRBV29-1 and TRBJ2-4, with 7 nucleotides matching TRBD2. The J call is in doubt because the DNA end fits TRBJ2-7 better. The CDR3 extends over 12 amino acids. Germline assignment: CDR1 SQVTM and CDR2 ANQGSEA. The CDR3 nucleotides are TGCAGCGTTGGCGGGAGAAGTACCGAGCAGTACTTC. Its protein is CSVGGRSTEQYF.

Remarks on this clonotype: At one end the junction does not follow the germline gene, possibly because of a read error. The chain links TRBV5-1 to TRBJ1-3; D ambiguous. This CDR3 region has 12 residues. In germline, CDR1 is SGHRS, CDR2 YFSETQ. The CDR3 loop reads CASSVPGNTVYF. CDR3 in DNA: TGCGCCAGCTCGGTACCTGGAAACACCGTATATTTT.

The genes are TRBV18 and TRBJ2-3, with TRBD2 matching 10 bases. The CDR3 runs to 18 residues. Germline V gene data show CDR1 as KGHSH and CDR2 as LQKENI. V gave up 0 bases and J gave up 4 bases; unmatched junction bases: 10. DNA of the CDR3: TGTGCCAGCTCACCACCTCCCGCTAGCGGGGGAAAGTCAGATACGCAGTATTTT. It specifies CASSPPPASGGKSDTQYF.

J is TRBJ2-7 and V is TRBV2; 12 positions match TRBD2. V shed 6 bases, J shed 5 bases, and the junction held 5 bases outside the gene matches. Germline CDR1 is SNHLY and CDR2 is FYNNEI. This CDR3 is 14 amino acids long. This CDR3 reads CASSAWTSGNEQYF. The DNA of the CDR3 is TGTGCCAGCAGCGCCTGGACTAGCGGGAACGAGCAGTACTTC.

This clonotype came up a few times. This rearrangement joins TRBV6-1 to TRBJ2-7; tentative D call: TRBD2 (7 bases). The germline V gene encodes CDR1 MNHNS and CDR2 SASEGT. The length of the CDR3 is 13 residues. V dropped 11 bases and J dropped 3 bases, with 17 bases sitting between them. The DNA for the CDR3 is TGTGCCGGGGGGGCGGGCTTAGGCTACGAGCAGTACTTC. This codes for CAGGAGLGYEQYF.

The chain has TRBV12-3 or TRBV12-4 and TRBJ2-1; TRBD1 matches 8 bases. With V trimmed by 6 bases and J by 8 bases, 12 bases remained unmatched. The CDR3 has 15 residues. The CDR3 DNA reads TGTGCCAGCAGCTCCCCCATCGGACAGGGCGATGAGCAGTTCTTC. This sequence encodes CASSSPIGQGDEQFF.